This T cell receptor (beta chain) was sequenced in a study of blood T cell repertoires in COVID-19. The overall study: COVID-19 samples from acute and convalescent phases originated in the United States, Italy and Spain. Sources were T cells, B-cell-depleted T cells, or PBMCs; the material itself was cDNA or gDNA.

In the original analysis: Estimated nucleated cell counts came from reference gene primer amplification. Clones were read by immunoSEQ multiplex PCR, and TCRdb kept only the in-frame ones, dropping some. Clone size and V and J calls were adopted from that table, with D and trimming inferred from the DNA. The repertoire holds roughly 200,000 clones, with around 88% as singletons. The V gene's germline CDR1 is MNHNS and CDR2 SASEGT. Trimming cost V 3 bases and J 5 bases, with 13 bases left between them. This CDR3 has 14 residues. The chain joins TRBV6-1 to TRBJ1-1; perhaps TRBD1 as D (6 bases). Specimen: peripheral blood. This TCR derives from a man aged 40-55 years with active or convalescent COVID-19. This chain's CDR3 is CASSDYRDKTEAFF. DNA for the CDR3: TGTGCCAGCAGTGATTACAGGGATAAGACTGAAGCTTTCTTT.